The T cell receptor beta chain described here comes from a study of control samples from healthy donors and cancer patients. The protocol was immunoSEQ multiplex PCR, while the TCRdb copy is restricted to in-frame clones and leaves out a portion. The sample lists around 180,000 clones; approximately 92% were seen once. Germline CDR1 reads SGHNT; CDR2 reads YYREEE (reference sequence). The CDR3 sequence is 13 residues long. With 4 bases clipped from V and 4 bases from J, the junction kept 3 bases outside the gene matches. This chain joins TRBV5-4 and TRBJ1-2; 8 bases agree with TRBD1. The specimen sequenced was blood. The TCR originated in a woman between 40 and 55 years old in good health. Here the CDR3 reads CASSQGTGYGYTF. The CDR3 DNA follows: TGTGCCAGCAGCCAAGGGACAGGCTATGGCTACACCTTC.